The 21 T cell receptor beta chains below all came from one sample that was sequenced in a study of OX40 agonist ivuxolimab in advanced cancers. TCRdb keeps only in-frame clones here, not all; method: immunoSEQ multiplex PCR. The sample shows around 140,000 clones, less than 95% of them seen only once. Sequenced material: CD4+ or CD8+ T cells sorted from blood, taken in a trial of the OX40 agonist ivuxolimab. These receptors all stem from an adult with an advanced solid tumor such as melanoma, head and neck, liver or kidney cancer.

The chain uses TRBV4-3 and TRBJ2-3; a possible D gene is TRBD2 (7 bases). Germline values: CDR1 LGHNA, CDR2 YSLEER. Trimming left V 3 bases short and J 0 bases short, with 16 bases between. CDR3 size: 17 residues. CDR3 sequence reads: CASSQGGRAGSTDTQYF. As DNA, the CDR3 is TGCGCCAGCAGCCAGGGGGGGCGAGCGGGAAGCACAGATACGCAGTATTTT.

The V and J genes are TRBV30 and TRBJ1-1; the D is unclear. The germline V gene has CDR1 GTSNPN and CDR2 SVGIG (reference sequence). The CDR3 consists of 14 residues. The ends were cut back, 0 bases at V and 5 bases at J, with 13 bases in the middle. DNA of the CDR3: TGTGCCTGGAGTGTAGGGAGCGCTCGGACTGAAGCTTTCTTT. This sequence encodes CAWSVGSARTEAFF.

This rearrangement joins TRBV7-2 to TRBJ2-3; a possible D gene is TRBD1 (5 bases). V was cut by 0 bases and J by 1 base, with 5 bases left in between. Germline values: CDR1 SGHTA, CDR2 FQGNSA. The CDR3 totals 14 residues. The CDR3 DNA is TGTGCCAGCAGCTTAGCGACAGGCACAGATACGCAGTATTTT. Its translation: CASSLATGTDTQYF. Full variable domain (missing parts from reference TRBV7-2 and TRBJ2-3): GAGVSQSPSNKVTEKGKDVELRCDPISGHTALYWYRQSLGQGLEFLIYFQGNSAPDKSGLPSDRFSAERTGGSVSTLTIQRTQQEDSAVYLCASSLATGTDTQYFGPGTRLTVL.

This chain uses TRBV19 with TRBJ2-5; 7 bases map to TRBD2. J lost 7 bases, V lost 5 bases, and 10 bases had no gene match. The CDR3 runs to 14 residues. Germline V CDR1 and CDR2: LNHDA, SQIVND (reference sequence). The CDR3, as DNA: TGTGCCAGTAGTCCCCGAGACCCGGGGGGGACCCAGTACTTC. The encoded protein is CASSPRDPGGTQYF.

This clone has a single count. The V gene is TRBV5-1, the J gene TRBJ2-1, with D possibly being TRBD2 (6 bases). The CDR3 contains 14 residues. Germline lookup yields CDR1 SGHRS and CDR2 YFSETQ. Between the trimmed V and J ends, which lost 7 bases and 8 bases, there was a span of 19 bases. The CDR3 here is CASFRTGAGHEQFF. CDR3 coding DNA: TGCGCCAGCTTCCGAACGGGAGCGGGCCATGAGCAGTTCTTC.

This clone was seen more than once but under ten times. V and J are TRBV30 and TRBJ2-2; TRBD2 is a possible D gene (6 bases). V was pared by 2 bases and J by 0 bases, with 7 bases between. This CDR3 comprises 14 residues. Germline loops: CDR1 GTSNPN, CDR2 SVGIG (reference sequence). The DNA of the CDR3 is TGTGCCTGGAGTCCGGGAGCGAACACCGGGGAGCTGTTTTTT. It translates to CAWSPGANTGELFF. Full variable domain (remainder filled in from reference TRBV30 and TRBJ2-2): SQTIHQWPATLVQPVGSPLSLECTVEGTSNPNLYWYRQAAGRGLQLLFYSVGIGQISSEVPQNLSASRPQDRQFILSSKKLLLSDSGFYLCAWSPGANTGELFFGEGSRLTVL.

The J gene is TRBJ1-1, the V gene TRBV6-6; no reliable D call. The germline V gene has CDR1 MNHNY and CDR2 SVGAGI (reference sequence). Deletions cut 5 bases from V and 7 bases from J, with 14 bases between. The CDR3 consists of 13 residues. The CDR3 DNA reads as TGTGCCAGCAGTCAACCCCAGAGACATGAAGCTTTCTTT. Translated: CASSQPQRHEAFF.

V usage is TRBV19 and J usage is TRBJ2-3, with D perhaps TRBD1 (5 bases). V dropped 1 base and J dropped 5 bases, with 22 bases sitting between them. CDR3 length equals 18 residues. Germline V CDR1 and CDR2: LNHDA, SQIVND (reference sequence). CDR3 sequence reads: CASSIAGRATFSKDTQYF. The CDR3 DNA sequence: TGTGCCAGTAGTATAGCAGGCAGGGCCACTTTTAGTAAAGATACGCAGTATTTT.

CDR3 loop: CAWSDSRDRGYTGELFF. For the CDR3, the DNA is TGTGCCTGGAGTGACTCCCGGGACAGGGGATACACCGGGGAGCTGTTTTTT. This chain uses TRBV30 with TRBJ2-2; 10 bases are shared with TRBD1. The CDR3 totals 17 residues. The V and J ends lost 1 base and 3 bases, in that order; junction bases with no gene match: 8. Germline assignment: CDR1 GTSNPN and CDR2 SVGIG (reference sequence).

The rearrangement links TRBV19 to TRBJ2-5, with D unresolved. Deletions cut 0 bases from V and 1 base from J, with 9 bases between. CDR1 is LNHDA and CDR2 is SQIVND in the germline V gene (reference sequence). The CDR3 is made up of 15 amino acids. As DNA, the CDR3 is TGTGCCAGTAGTATAGACCCGGGCAGCCAAGAGACCCAGTACTTC. This codes for CASSIDPGSQETQYF.

This clone was seen once. The J gene is TRBJ2-6, the V gene TRBV5-1, with a weak D call TRBD1 (6 bases). The CDR3 spans 18 residues. Germline V gives CDR1 SGHRS, CDR2 YFSETQ. Trimming removed 5 bases at V and 0 bases at J, with 18 bases between. The CDR3 DNA reads as TGCGCCAGCAGGCCAACAGGGACCCGAAACTCTGGGGCCAACGTCCTGACTTTC. Its translation: CASRPTGTRNSGANVLTF. The whole variable domain, remainder taken from reference TRBV5-1 and TRBJ2-6, is KAGVTQTPRYLIKTRGQQVTLSCSPISGHRSVSWYQQTPGQGLQFLFEYFSETQRNKGNFPGRFSGRQFSNSRSEMNVSTLELGDSALYLCASRPTGTRNSGANVLTFGAGSRLTVL.

V usage is TRBV5-5 and J usage is TRBJ2-1; D is undetermined. CDR1 and CDR2 (germline): SGHKS, YYEKEE (reference sequence). The CDR3 covers 15 residues. V shed 2 bases and J shed 0 bases, with 9 bases lying between them. The CDR3 loop is CASSFTLFSYNEQFF. The CDR3 DNA is TGTGCCAGCAGCTTCACCTTATTCTCCTACAATGAGCAGTTCTTC. The variable domain in full, with the rest retrieved from reference TRBV5-5 and TRBJ2-1, is DAGVTQSPTHLIKTRGQQVTLRCSPISGHKSVSWYQQVLGQGPQFIFQYYEKEERGRGNFPDRFSARQFPNYSSELNVNALLLGDSALYLCASSFTLFSYNEQFFGPGTRLTVL.

This chain joins TRBV6-5 and TRBJ2-1; D is possibly TRBD2 (7 bases). The CDR3 spans 11 residues. Germline assignment: CDR1 MNHEY and CDR2 SVGAGI. The V end lost 7 bases, the J end lost 7 bases, and 8 bases lay between the germline ends. The CDR3 spells CASKGGNEQFF. CDR3 coding DNA: TGTGCCAGCAAGGGGGGGAATGAGCAGTTCTTC.

This chain joins TRBV28 and TRBJ1-5; D is ambiguous. Trimming took 2 bases from V and 1 from J, leaving 6 bases between them. The V gene's germline CDR1 is MDHEN and CDR2 SYDVKM. The CDR3 runs to 14 residues. The CDR3 coding sequence is TGTGCCAGCAGTTTAATACAAAGCAATCAGCCCCAGCATTTT. Translated, it gives CASSLIQSNQPQHF.

This chain uses TRBV30 with TRBJ2-1; perhaps TRBD2 as D (5 bases). CDR1 and CDR2 (germline): GTSNPN, SVGIG (reference sequence). Trimming left V 1 base short and J 8 bases short, with 9 bases between. This CDR3 spans 12 amino acids. CDR3: CAWSDPGDEQFF. CDR3 sequence (DNA): TGTGCCTGGAGTGACCCCGGGGATGAGCAGTTCTTC. Full variable domain (missing parts from reference TRBV30 and TRBJ2-1): SQTIHQWPATLVQPVGSPLSLECTVEGTSNPNLYWYRQAAGRGLQLLFYSVGIGQISSEVPQNLSASRPQDRQFILSSKKLLLSDSGFYLCAWSDPGDEQFFGPGTRLTVL.

A note on this clone: The junction does not match germline at one end; this may be a read error. V gene TRBV7-7 combines with J gene TRBJ2-2; the D is unclear. The CDR3 length is 14 residues. Per germline, CDR1 SSHAT and CDR2 FNYEAQ (reference sequence). The CDR3 DNA reads as TGTGCTAGCAGTCGACGACAGAACACCGGGGAGCTGTTTTTT. It yields the protein CASSRRQNTGELFF.

The chain links TRBV7-9 to TRBJ2-2, with 7 bases aligning to TRBD2. This CDR3 region has 13 residues. The V gene end was trimmed by 1 base and the J gene end by 7 bases; junction bases not matched to a gene: 0. Per the germline V gene, CDR1 is SEHNR and CDR2 is FQNEAQ (reference sequence). For the CDR3, the DNA is TGTGCCAGCAGCTTAGGCGGGAGCGGGGAGCTGTTTTTT. It translates to CASSLGGSGELFF.

The chain joins TRBV7-6 to TRBJ1-1; 9 positions agree with TRBD1. Unmatched junction bases numbered 7, after V lost 5 bases and J lost 9 bases. The germline gives CDR1 SGHVS, CDR2 FNYEAQ. The CDR3 runs 13 residues. CDR3: CASSRNNRGQAFF. The CDR3 region has the DNA TGTGCCAGCAGCCGGAATAACAGGGGGCAAGCTTTCTTT.

The rearrangement joins TRBV4-3 to TRBJ2-2; 9 bases fit TRBD2. The CDR3 extends over 17 amino acids. Germline V lookup: CDR1 LGHNA, CDR2 YSLEER. The V segment lost 3 bases and the J segment 0 bases; nucleotides outside the gene matches: 5. CDR3 region: CASSQETSGTNTGELFF. The DNA for the CDR3 is TGCGCCAGCAGCCAGGAGACTAGCGGCACGAACACCGGGGAGCTGTTTTTT.

V usage is TRBV11-2 and J usage is TRBJ1-5, with D maybe TRBD1 (5 bases). CDR1 is SGHAT, CDR2 FQNNGV, per germline. This CDR3 has 14 residues. The V end was cut by 6 bases, the J end by 0 bases, with 9 bases between. The CDR3 region is CASSQGYSNQPQHF. CDR3 nucleotides: TGTGCCAGCAGTCAGGGATATAGCAATCAGCCCCAGCATTTT.

The chain couples TRBV27 to TRBJ1-1, with D perhaps matching TRBD1 (5 bases). The CDR3 runs to 16 residues. Germline CDR1 MNHEY, CDR2 SMNVEV (reference sequence). The V and J ends lost 5 bases and 1 base respectively, with 17 bases between them. CDR3 nucleotide sequence: TGTGCCAGCAGTCCCCGGGACCTCAGGAGGAACACTGAAGCTTTCTTT. Translating gives CASSPRDLRRNTEAFF.